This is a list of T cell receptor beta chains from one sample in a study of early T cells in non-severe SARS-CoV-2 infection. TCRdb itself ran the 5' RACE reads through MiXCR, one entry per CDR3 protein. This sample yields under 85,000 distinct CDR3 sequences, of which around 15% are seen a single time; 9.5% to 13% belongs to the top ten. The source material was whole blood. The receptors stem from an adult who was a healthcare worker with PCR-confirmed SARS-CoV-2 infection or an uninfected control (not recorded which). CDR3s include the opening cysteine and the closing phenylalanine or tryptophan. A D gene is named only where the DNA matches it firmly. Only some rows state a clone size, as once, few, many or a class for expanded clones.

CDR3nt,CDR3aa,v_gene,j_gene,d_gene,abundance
TGTGCCAGCAGTTTACGGCAGAAAGGGAACACTGAAGCTTTCTTT,CASSLRQKGNTEAFF,TRBV27,TRBJ1-1,NA,few
TGCAGCGTTTCCATGAACACCGGGGAGCTGTTTTTT,CSVSMNTGELFF,TRBV29-1,TRBJ2-2,NA,NA
TGTGCCAGCAGCTTGACCGGGGGGCAGGATACGCAGTATTTT,CASSLTGGQDTQYF,TRBV7-6,TRBJ2-3,NA,NA
TGTGCCAGCAGTGTAGGATCGAATTCTGAAGCTTTCTTT,CASSVGSNSEAFF,TRBV2,TRBJ1-1,NA,few
TGTGCCAGCAGCTTAGACCGATTGGGCGGGGGGATCCAAGAGACCCAGTACTTC,CASSLDRLGGGIQETQYF,TRBV7-2,TRBJ2-5,TRBD2,NA
TGTGCCAGCAGTCCAGACACAACCCAATACAATGAGCAGTTCTTC,CASSPDTTQYNEQFF,TRBV6-5,TRBJ2-1,NA,NA
TGTGCCAGCAGTTTATCAGGGACCACCTACGAGCAGTACTTC,CASSLSGTTYEQYF,TRBV28,TRBJ2-7,NA,NA
TGTGCCAGCAGTTTGACACAGGGGGGCAATCAGCCCCAGCATTTT,CASSLTQGGNQPQHF,TRBV28,TRBJ1-5,TRBD1,NA
TGTGCCAGCAACTCACAGGGGACGAGCAATCAGCCCCAGCATTTT,CASNSQGTSNQPQHF,TRBV28,TRBJ1-5,TRBD1,many
TGTGCCAGCAGCTTGGGACTAGTGATAGATACGCAGTATTTT,CASSLGLVIDTQYF,TRBV5-4,TRBJ2-3,NA,few
TGTGCCAGCAGCTTAACAATGAAGGGTGAGCAGTTCTTC,CASSLTMKGEQFF,TRBV7-2,TRBJ2-1,NA,few
TGTGCCAGCGGGGGACAGGGAGGCTCACCCCTCCACTTT,CASGGQGGSPLHF,TRBV5-5,TRBJ1-6,TRBD1,few
TGTGCCAGCTCACCACGGCAGGACGGGAACACTGAAGCTTTCTTT,CASSPRQDGNTEAFF,TRBV18,TRBJ1-1,NA,few
TGTGCCATCAGCGACAGCAATCAGCCCCAGCATTTT,CAISDSNQPQHF,TRBV10-3,TRBJ1-5,NA,few
TGTGCCAGCAGTGAATGGGGACAGGGGGCCTTGACTCAGCCCCAGCATTTT,CASSEWGQGALTQPQHF,TRBV6-1,TRBJ1-5,TRBD1,many
TGTGCCAGCAGCTTGGATGGGACAGGCACCGGGGAGCTGTTTTTT,CASSLDGTGTGELFF,TRBV5-5,TRBJ2-2,TRBD1,few
TGTGCCAGCAGCTCCTCCGGTCCCGGCAATGAGCAGTTCTTC,CASSSSGPGNEQFF,TRBV7-2,TRBJ2-1,NA,many
TGCAGCGCCGGTACAGGGAATGAAGCTTTCTTT,CSAGTGNEAFF,TRBV29-1,TRBJ1-1,NA,once
TGTGCCAGCTCACCAGTGTCAGGCGCCTACGAGCAGTACTTC,CASSPVSGAYEQYF,TRBV18,TRBJ2-7,NA,few
TGTGCCAGCAGCTTAGCGCAGGGGAACACTGAAGCTTTCTTT,CASSLAQGNTEAFF,TRBV7-2,TRBJ1-1,NA,NA
TGTGCCAGCAGCCTCCCGGGACATCTCGTCTCTGGGGCCAACGTCCTGACTTTC,CASSLPGHLVSGANVLTF,TRBV12-3/TRBV12-4,TRBJ2-6,NA,few
TGTGCCAGCAGCCAGGGACAAGGAGGCTACACCTTC,CASSQGQGGYTF,TRBV5-6,TRBJ1-2,NA,NA
TGCAGTGCCAGACGTGGAAGTTCCCAAGAGACCCAGTACTTC,CSARRGSSQETQYF,TRBV20-1,TRBJ2-5,NA,few
TGTGCCAGCAGTAGGACTCAGGGGAACACTGAAGCTTTCTTT,CASSRTQGNTEAFF,TRBV6-1,TRBJ1-1,NA,many
TGCAGCGTTGAGAAGTCGAACACTGAAGCTTTCTTT,CSVEKSNTEAFF,TRBV29-1,TRBJ1-1,NA,NA
TGTGCCAGCAGCCAGGGATTTGTCAATCAGCCCCAGCATTTT,CASSQGFVNQPQHF,TRBV12-3/TRBV12-4,TRBJ1-5,NA,few
TGCAGTGCTGGAGAATCTCGGGAGGAGCAGTACTTC,CSAGESREEQYF,TRBV20-1,TRBJ2-7,NA,NA
TGCAGCGTCCGACAGCTTCTAGCCGGGGCCAACGTCCTGACTTTC,CSVRQLLAGANVLTF,TRBV29-1,TRBJ2-6,NA,few
TGCGCCAGCAGCTCGGGGACAGGGAGCTACGAGCAGTACTTC,CASSSGTGSYEQYF,TRBV5-1,TRBJ2-7,TRBD1,many
TGCGCCAGCAGCTTGGAGGGCAGGAACTATGGCTACACCTTC,CASSLEGRNYGYTF,TRBV5-1,TRBJ1-2,NA,many
TGCGCCAGCAGCTTAGGAGGGTTGTTCACTGAAGCTTTCTTT,CASSLGGLFTEAFF,TRBV5-1,TRBJ1-1,NA,NA
TGTGCCAGCAGTTGCATCACCTGTGACCGATCCTACGAGCAGTACTTC,CASSCITCDRSYEQYF,TRBV12-3/TRBV12-4,TRBJ2-7,NA,NA
TGTGCCAGCTCACCACGGGGACAGGGCGACTACGAGCAGTACTTC,CASSPRGQGDYEQYF,TRBV18,TRBJ2-7,TRBD1,few
TGTGCCAGCAGCCAAGGCATGGACAGGGGAGCGACCGGGGAGCTGTTTTTT,CASSQGMDRGATGELFF,TRBV3-1,TRBJ2-2,TRBD1,NA
TGTGCCAGCAGCGGCTTGGGGGACATCTATGGCTACACCTTC,CASSGLGDIYGYTF,TRBV9,TRBJ1-2,NA,few
TGTGCCAGCAGTGGGACACCTGGGGACACTGAAGCTTTCTTT,CASSGTPGDTEAFF,TRBV27,TRBJ1-1,NA,once
TGTGCTAGTGGTTTGGGACTAGCGGGGGAAGAGACCCAGTACTTC,CASGLGLAGEETQYF,TRBV12-5,TRBJ2-5,TRBD2,many
TGCGCCAGCAGCCAAGAGGGGACAGGGGCTCGGGAGCAGTACTTC,CASSQEGTGAREQYF,TRBV4-3,TRBJ2-7,TRBD1,NA
TGTGCCAGCAGCCCAGAGTGGAACACTGAAGCTTTCTTT,CASSPEWNTEAFF,TRBV7-8,TRBJ1-1,NA,NA
TGTGCCAGCAGTGAAATGGGGATTCCTCTCGCGGAGTTCTTC,CASSEMGIPLAEFF,TRBV2,TRBJ2-1,NA,few
TGTGCCAGCACTCAGGGTCAGGCTTACAATGAGCAGTTCTTC,CASTQGQAYNEQFF,TRBV30,TRBJ2-1,NA,many
TGCGCCAGCAGCCAAGGGGTACAGGGAAGTAGTTTCGGCACCGGGGAGCTGTTTTTT,CASSQGVQGSSFGTGELFF,TRBV4-1,TRBJ2-2,NA,many
TGTGCCAGCAGCTCCGACGGGGTTAGTGAAAATGAGCAGTTCTTC,CASSSDGVSENEQFF,TRBV11-2,TRBJ2-1,NA,NA
TGTGCCAGCAGTTTTCCGGGGAGCTCCTATAATTCACCCCTCCACTTT,CASSFPGSSYNSPLHF,TRBV6-6,TRBJ1-6,NA,many
TGTGCCAGCAGCAACTCCAATCAGCCCCAGCATTTT,CASSNSNQPQHF,TRBV7-2,TRBJ1-5,NA,many
TGCGCCAGCAGCCTAGACAAGATGAACACTGAAGCTTTCTTT,CASSLDKMNTEAFF,TRBV5-1,TRBJ1-1,NA,medium-sized
TGTGCCACCTCGTCAGGGGGCTCTGGGGCCAACGTCCTGACTTTC,CATSSGGSGANVLTF,TRBV28,TRBJ2-6,TRBD1,NA
TGTGCCAGCAGCTTAGAGGCAGGTTTAGCGACCCAGTACTTC,CASSLEAGLATQYF,TRBV7-2,TRBJ2-5,NA,NA
TGTGCCAGCAGTCTAGGGGACAGGCTTAATTCACCCCTCCACTTT,CASSLGDRLNSPLHF,TRBV6-5,TRBJ1-6,TRBD1,few
TGTGCCAGCAGCGTCCGTTCCGGGACAGCAAACAATGAGCAGTTCTTC,CASSVRSGTANNEQFF,TRBV7-9,TRBJ2-1,TRBD1,NA
TGTGCCAGCAGTCCCCTGACAGGTCCCTCCTACGAGCAGTACTTC,CASSPLTGPSYEQYF,TRBV6-1,TRBJ2-7,NA,NA
TGTGCCAGCAGCTTAGTATCGGGGGGTTCAGATACGCAGTATTTT,CASSLVSGGSDTQYF,TRBV7-2,TRBJ2-3,TRBD2,NA
TGTGCCAGCAGCTGGGCGGCGGCGGGGGGGCTCCAAGAGACCCAGTACTTC,CASSWAAAGGLQETQYF,TRBV7-2,TRBJ2-5,TRBD2,NA
TGTGCCAGCAGCCCACAGGGAACAGGGGCCAACGTCCTGACTTTC,CASSPQGTGANVLTF,TRBV6-1,TRBJ2-6,NA,few